The 7 T cell receptor beta chains below were found in one sample sequenced in a study of blood T cell repertoires in COVID-19. Some clones are missing from TCRdb's copy, which holds only in-frame ones; the method was immunoSEQ multiplex PCR. Here the sample spans around 250,000 clones, around 88% being singletons. Sequencing input: PBMCs or T cells enriched from blood (not recorded which). The receptors derive from a middle-aged woman with acute COVID-19.

The count of this clone is one. The J gene is TRBJ2-7, the V gene TRBV7-9; 7 positions agree with TRBD1. The CDR3 covers 15 residues. V was pared by 8 bases and J by 0 bases, with 10 bases of the junction left unmatched. Germline V CDR1 and CDR2: SEHNR, FQNEAQ (reference sequence). CDR3 coding DNA: TGTGCCAGCTCGTACGGGCCAGGGGGCTCCTACGAGCAGTACGTC. Encoded protein: CASSYGPGGSYEQYV.

This sequence joins TRBV24-1 and TRBJ2-3; D is perhaps TRBD1 (5 bases). V was clipped by 5 bases and J by 3 bases, with 17 bases between them. Germline assignment: CDR1 KGHDR and CDR2 SFDVKD. The length of the CDR3 is 16 residues. The CDR3 nucleotides read TGTGCCACCAGTGTAAACGTAGGAGCAGGGACAGATACGCAGTATTTT. Residues: CATSVNVGAGTDTQYF.

The rearrangement links TRBV30 to TRBJ2-7; 8 bases are shared with TRBD2. The CDR3 has 14 residues. Trimming removed 5 bases from V and 3 bases from J; junction bases left unmatched: 9. CDR1 is GTSNPN and CDR2 is SVGIG in the germline V gene (reference sequence). The chain's CDR3 is CAWYNPSGGYEQYF. The CDR3 region has the DNA TGTGCCTGGTATAACCCGAGCGGGGGCTACGAGCAGTACTTC.

On this clone: Germline and junction disagree at one end, which may indicate a read error. This chain joins TRBV6-5 and TRBJ2-5; possibly TRBD1 for D (5 bases). This CDR3 contains 12 residues. CDR1 and CDR2 from the germline V gene are MNHEY and SVGAGI. This chain's CDR3 is CAGRVRDETQYF. The CDR3 DNA follows: TGTGCCGGCAGGGTGCGTGATGAGACCCAGTACTTC.

This clone was detected a few times. The rearrangement joins TRBV5-4 to TRBJ2-2; TRBD1 matches 7 bases. Germline CDR1 and CDR2: SGHNT and YYREEE (reference sequence). This CDR3 comprises 13 residues. The V and J ends lost 4 bases and 5 bases, in that order; junction bases with no gene match: 2. As DNA, the CDR3 is TGTGCCAGCAGCCAGACAGGGACCGGGGAGCTGTTTTTT. It encodes CASSQTGTGELFF.

This clone was detected a few times. The chain joins TRBV19 to TRBJ1-5; 10 bases align to TRBD1. Trimming at V came to 3 bases and at J to 2 bases, leaving 10 bases not matched to a gene. The CDR3 sequence is 18 residues long. Germline CDR1 reads LNHDA; CDR2 reads SQIVND (reference sequence). CDR3 coding DNA: TGTGCCAGTAGTATGCCGCCGGGGACAGGGGTTGGCAATCAGCCCCAGCATTTT. Translating gives CASSMPPGTGVGNQPQHF.

V and J are TRBV3-1 (or the pseudogene TRBV3-2) and TRBJ2-5, with a tentative D call TRBD2 (5 bases). The CDR3 length is 15 residues. Between the trimmed V and J ends, which lost 3 bases and 4 bases, there was a span of 15 bases. CDR1 and CDR2 (germline): LGHDT, YNNKEL (reference sequence). The CDR3 here is CASSQGFIEGETQYF. As DNA, the CDR3 is TGTGCCAGCAGCCAGGGATTTATTGAGGGAGAGACCCAGTACTTC.